This T cell receptor beta chain was recovered during a study of T cell changes during pregnancy in multiple sclerosis. From germline, CDR1 is SGHVS and CDR2 FQNEAQ. This CDR3 has 15 amino acids. Trimming cost V 5 bases and J 2 bases; bases outside gene matches: 7. Clones were read by immunoSEQ multiplex PCR, and TCRdb kept only the in-frame ones, dropping some. The table shows about 79,000 clones, with roughly 93% occurring only once. Sequencing was performed on peripheral blood, taken in the second trimester of pregnancy. The genes are TRBV7-8 and TRBJ2-3; 7 bases match TRBD1. This TCR came from a female donor in good health, enrolled as a control in a pregnancy study. The CDR3 here is CASSEGGRITDTQYF. CDR3 DNA sequence: TGTGCCAGCAGCGAAGGGGGCAGGATCACAGATACGCAGTATTTT.